Listed below are T cell receptor beta chains from one sample, sequenced in a study of siplizumab effects on memory and regulatory T cells. Libraries were prepared by immunoSEQ multiplex PCR; TCRdb keeps only in-frame clonotypes and omits some of them. Seen here are about 82,000 clones, roughly 87% observed once, and the top ten hold less than 2%. Sequenced input: Tregs sorted from blood. These receptors came from a human donor in good health. Each CDR3 is given without its conserved first and last residue.

j_gene: TRBJ2-7
v_gene: TRBV15
CDR3aa: ATSRVRTGSNEQY

j_gene: TRBJ2-7
v_gene: TRBV7-9
CDR3aa: ASSATRDRSTYEQY

j_gene: TRBJ1-3
v_gene: TRBV6-6
CDR3aa: ASSPRTDGNTIY

j_gene: TRBJ1-1
v_gene: TRBV19
CDR3aa: ASSESGVRTEAF

j_gene: TRBJ1-2
v_gene: TRBV5-1
CDR3aa: ASSPTLQGANYGYT

j_gene: TRBJ2-3
v_gene: TRBV10-3
CDR3aa: AISDGGSTDTQY

j_gene: TRBJ1-1
v_gene: TRBV18
CDR3aa: ASSPPAAEAF

j_gene: TRBJ2-6
v_gene: TRBV28
CDR3aa: ASSPRQGIGSGANVLT

j_gene: TRBJ1-1
v_gene: TRBV10-3
CDR3aa: AISTGGGTEAF

j_gene: TRBJ1-3
v_gene: TRBV4-2
CDR3aa: ASSQTGDRGIRNTIY

j_gene: TRBJ2-3
v_gene: TRBV23-1
CDR3aa: ASSRPRWDYSTDTQY

j_gene: TRBJ2-1
v_gene: TRBV27
CDR3aa: ASSSPSGGVNEQF

j_gene: TRBJ2-7
v_gene: TRBV10-1
CDR3aa: ASSDMRGQY

j_gene: TRBJ1-1
v_gene: TRBV6-5
CDR3aa: ASITQGAGAF

j_gene: TRBJ2-1
v_gene: TRBV27
CDR3aa: ASSSPGQGTNKQF

j_gene: TRBJ1-2
v_gene: TRBV4-1
CDR3aa: ASSQVTQGSGYT

j_gene: TRBJ2-6
v_gene: TRBV9
CDR3aa: ASSEISGANVLT

j_gene: TRBJ1-6
v_gene: TRBV19
CDR3aa: ASSISGQGFSPLH

j_gene: TRBJ1-4
v_gene: TRBV4-3
CDR3aa: ASSPMGGGAQATNEKLF

j_gene: TRBJ1-6
v_gene: TRBV5-1
CDR3aa: ASSLDPYNSPLH

j_gene: TRBJ1-2
v_gene: TRBV6-1
CDR3aa: ASRSGTWG

j_gene: TRBJ1-6
v_gene: TRBV6-1
CDR3aa: ASSERGDNSPLH

j_gene: TRBJ2-2
v_gene: TRBV5-1
CDR3aa: ASSLSIGRGLTGELF

j_gene: TRBJ2-2
v_gene: TRBV9
CDR3aa: ASSVGERAGELF

j_gene: TRBJ1-1
v_gene: TRBV18
CDR3aa: ASSPESRTEAF

j_gene: TRBJ1-2
v_gene: TRBV19
CDR3aa: ASSIPGESYGYT

j_gene: TRBJ2-7
v_gene: TRBV14
CDR3aa: ASSQHRGHEQY

j_gene: TRBJ1-5
v_gene: TRBV6-4
CDR3aa: ASSSYRVKLRPQH

j_gene: TRBJ1-5
v_gene: TRBV14
CDR3aa: ASSHRGNQPQH

j_gene: TRBJ2-2
v_gene: TRBV10-3
CDR3aa: AISGTSGNSNTGELF

j_gene: TRBJ1-2
v_gene: TRBV6-5
CDR3aa: ASRQTQGWGYGYT

j_gene: TRBJ1-2
v_gene: TRBV2
CDR3aa: ASSDHERDGYT

j_gene: TRBJ1-2
v_gene: TRBV6-5
CDR3aa: ASHLAGQGPGGYT

j_gene: .
v_gene: TRBV5-4
CDR3aa: ASSRGRSSYEQY

j_gene: TRBJ2-7
v_gene: TRBV7-2
CDR3aa: ASSLLPGTHYEQY

j_gene: TRBJ2-5
v_gene: TRBV9
CDR3aa: ASSVGTVQETQY

j_gene: TRBJ1-6
v_gene: TRBV19
CDR3aa: ASSIWLGDPGVSALH

j_gene: TRBJ2-6
v_gene: TRBV19
CDR3aa: ASSIIYSGANVLT

j_gene: TRBJ2-3
v_gene: TRBV5-1
CDR3aa: ASSKRQFSTDTQY

j_gene: TRBJ1-5
v_gene: TRBV10-3
CDR3aa: ASREGGSNQPQH

j_gene: TRBJ1-2
v_gene: TRBV6-1
CDR3aa: ASSEPVGINYGYT

j_gene: TRBJ1-5
v_gene: TRBV11-2
CDR3aa: ASSRTGLDRQH

j_gene: TRBJ1-5
v_gene: TRBV6-1
CDR3aa: ASRSLGDQPQH

j_gene: TRBJ1-5
v_gene: TRBV19
CDR3aa: ASTLTGGNQPQH

j_gene: TRBJ1-3
v_gene: TRBV7-2
CDR3aa: ASSLGSLSGNTIY

j_gene: TRBJ2-7
v_gene: TRBV5-1
CDR3aa: ASSPGQGAYEQY

j_gene: TRBJ2-5
v_gene: TRBV11-3
CDR3aa: ASSLGSQETQY

j_gene: TRBJ1-2
v_gene: TRBV6-1
CDR3aa: ASRYNPGQGYGYT

j_gene: TRBJ2-7
v_gene: TRBV1
CDR3aa: TSSPSNGQGASEQY

j_gene: TRBJ2-1
v_gene: TRBV6-5
CDR3aa: ATRLASYNEQF

j_gene: TRBJ2-5
v_gene: TRBV5-1
CDR3aa: ASSTSGGQGETQY

j_gene: TRBJ2-7
v_gene: TRBV6-4
CDR3aa: ASSDRAGGPYEQY

j_gene: TRBJ1-1
v_gene: TRBV7-9
CDR3aa: ASSLVGQLSNTEAF

j_gene: TRBJ2-5
v_gene: TRBV20-1
CDR3aa: SGGPTETQY

j_gene: TRBJ1-1
v_gene: TRBV15
CDR3aa: ATSRQINTEAF

j_gene: TRBJ2-3
v_gene: TRBV2
CDR3aa: ASSAGPQY